Below, one T cell receptor beta chain is given with its context. The germline V gene has CDR1 MNHNS and CDR2 SASEGT. The CDR3 covers 10 residues. Trimming removed 9 bases at V and 11 bases at J, with 8 bases between. These data belong to a study of CD8+CD57+ T cells in acquired aplastic anemia. Patients chosen for sequencing had shown CD8+CD57+ cell expansion by flow cytometry. Genomic DNA provided the template from which TCR beta VDJ and CDR3 profiles were obtained. TCRdb redid the calling of the reads with MiXCR, one entry per CDR3 protein. The sample gives 150,000 or so distinct CDR3 sequences, about 48% of which show up once; over 9.5% is in the top ten.

Source material: sorted CD4+, CD8+, or CD8+CD57+ T cells (not recorded which) from PBMCs. This clonotype originated in a human donor with aplastic anemia. V and J are TRBV6-1 and TRBJ1-6; D might be TRBD1 (5 bases). The CDR3 DNA reads as TGTGCCAGTGACAGTCCACCCCTCCACTTT. Translation gives CASDSPPLHF.